The next 31 T cell receptor beta chains were all read from a single sample in a study of cytomegalovirus exposure and HLA in healthy donors. Amplification used 60 Vbeta primers and 13 Jbeta primers. Using immunoSEQ multiplex PCR, the repertoire was profiled, and TCRdb retains in-frame clones only, with some absent. The repertoire has about 160,000 clones, roughly nine tenths of them found once; the top ten carry about 0.9%. The sequenced sample consisted of PBMCs. These receptors all stem from a woman in her 30s in good health and CMV-seronegative.

This chain connects TRBV4-3 to TRBJ1-3, with a possible D match to TRBD1 (5 bases). Per the germline V gene, CDR1 is LGHNA and CDR2 is YSLEER. This CDR3 has 14 residues. V was trimmed by 0 bases and J by 5 bases, leaving 8 bases between them. This CDR3 reads CASSQEAGRNTIYF. The CDR3 coding sequence is TGCGCCAGCAGCCAAGAAGCAGGGAGAAACACCATATATTTT.

V usage is TRBV19 and J usage is TRBJ1-1, with TRBD1 matching 8 bases. V dropped 4 bases and J dropped 5; count of bases not matched to a gene: 3. The CDR3 runs to 13 residues. The germline gives CDR1 LNHDA, CDR2 SQIVND (reference sequence). CDR3 region: CASSSTGGTEAFF. DNA of the CDR3: TGTGCCAGTAGTAGCACAGGGGGAACTGAAGCTTTCTTT.

The chain couples TRBV19 to TRBJ2-1; a weak D match, TRBD2 (5 bases). V was trimmed by 6 bases and J by 4 bases, leaving 13 bases between them. CDR1 LNHDA and CDR2 SQIVND come from the germline V gene (reference sequence). The CDR3 has 14 residues. CDR3 loop: CASSLLGSYNEQFF. The CDR3, as DNA: TGTGCCAGTAGCTTGCTGGGGAGTTACAATGAGCAGTTCTTC.

CDR3 sequence (DNA): TGCGCCAGCAGCCAAGAAGTGACAGGGGTTAATGAGCAGTTCTTC. It is translated as CASSQEVTGVNEQFF. The rearrangement uses TRBV4-1 and TRBJ2-1; 8 nucleotides line up with TRBD1. V shed 0 bases and J 7 bases; nucleotides not matched to a gene: 5. The CDR3 length is 15 residues. The germline V gene has CDR1 MGHRA and CDR2 YSYEKL.

The table lists this clone with a count of one. The chain recombines TRBV5-1 with TRBJ2-1; 11 bases align to TRBD2. Per the germline V gene, CDR1 is SGHRS and CDR2 is YFSETQ. J was trimmed by 4 bases and V by 0 bases; bases with no gene match: 3. The CDR3 spans 16 residues. CDR3 region: CASSLGLAGRYNEQFF. For the CDR3, the DNA is TGCGCCAGCAGCTTGGGACTAGCGGGGCGATACAATGAGCAGTTCTTC.

V usage is TRBV4-3 and J usage is TRBJ1-5, with 8 positions matching TRBD1. The CDR3 totals 15 residues. Unmatched junction bases numbered 1, after V lost 1 base and J lost 2 bases. Germline V gives CDR1 LGHNA, CDR2 YSLEER. CDR3: CASSQATGGNQPQHF. The CDR3 region has the DNA TGCGCCAGCAGCCAAGCGACAGGGGGCAATCAGCCCCAGCATTTT.

This clone was observed a few times. CDR3 nucleotides: TGTGCCAGCAGAGGTAGCGGGAGCCGGAACGAGCAGTACTTC. Residues: CASRGSGSRNEQYF. The genes are TRBV6-5 and TRBJ2-7, with 9 nucleotides matching TRBD2. Germline-derived CDR1 and CDR2 are MNHEY and SVGAGI. The CDR3 runs to 14 residues. Unmatched junction bases numbered 8, after V lost 6 bases and J lost 5 bases.

This clone came up once. V is TRBV10-2 and J is TRBJ2-7, with D possibly TRBD1 on 5 matching bases. The CDR3 runs 13 residues. V dropped 8 bases and J dropped 2 bases, with 13 bases sitting between them. CDR1 and CDR2 from the germline V gene are WSHSY and SAAADI. CDR3 amino acids: CASGQVTAYEQYF. As DNA, the CDR3 is TGCGCCAGCGGGCAAGTGACAGCCTACGAGCAGTACTTC.

The chain carries TRBV5-1 and TRBJ2-3; D is possibly TRBD2 (5 bases). The CDR3 totals 14 residues. The germline gives CDR1 SGHRS, CDR2 YFSETQ. V dropped 0 bases and J dropped 4 bases, with 9 bases sitting between them. The CDR3: CASSLGRIPDTQYF. The CDR3 DNA sequence: TGCGCCAGCAGCTTGGGGAGGATTCCAGATACGCAGTATTTT.

This CDR3 reads CASRRRTLPGGNEKLFF. The CDR3 region has the DNA TGTGCCAGCAGGAGAAGGACGCTCCCGGGGGGTAATGAAAAACTGTTTTTT. The chain uses TRBV2 and TRBJ1-4; D may be TRBD1 (5 bases). V gave up 6 bases and J gave up 4 bases, with 21 bases separating them. Germline CDR1 reads SNHLY; CDR2 reads FYNNEI. The CDR3 runs 17 residues.

The genes are TRBV14 and TRBJ2-7; D not resolved. CDR1 and CDR2 (germline): SGHDN, FVKESK. The CDR3 consists of 13 residues. The ends were cut back, 0 bases at V and 5 bases at J, with 8 bases in the middle. This CDR3 is CASSQDRWHEQYF. The CDR3 DNA follows: TGTGCCAGCAGCCAAGATCGATGGCACGAGCAGTACTTC.

V is TRBV5-8 and J is TRBJ1-2; D gene uncertain. The CDR3 is 13 amino acids. Trimming pared 3 bases from V and 1 base from J, leaving 7 bases between. In germline, CDR1 is SGHTS, CDR2 YDEGEE. CDR3 protein: CASSSTNNYGYTF. CDR3 bases: TGTGCCAGCAGCTCGACAAATAACTATGGCTACACCTTC. The full variable domain, in which reference TRBV5-8 and TRBJ1-2 provide the parts outside the CDR3, is EAGVTQSPTHLIKTRGQQATLRCSPISGHTSVYWYQQALGLGLQFLLWYDEGEERNRGNFPPRFSGRQFPNYSSELNVNALELEDSALYLCASSSTNNYGYTFGSGTRLTVV.

In its sample, this clone was seen once. The chain couples TRBV11-2 to TRBJ2-4; 9 bases line up with TRBD1. This CDR3 has 17 amino acids. Germline V gene sequence: CDR1 SGHAT, CDR2 FQNNGV. The J segment lost 7 bases and the V segment lost 1 base, leaving 11 bases of the junction unmatched. CDR3 nucleotide sequence: TGTGCCAGCAGCTTAGGATTCGGGACAGGGATGCACAACATTCAGTACTTC. Its protein is CASSLGFGTGMHNIQYF.

This clone has just one count. The chain combines TRBV5-1 with TRBJ1-2; no reliable D call. This CDR3 is 12 amino acids long. The germline gives CDR1 SGHRS, CDR2 YFSETQ. V lost 2 bases to trimming and J lost 8 bases, with 10 bases between them. CDR3 amino acids: CASSFGSWGYTF. The CDR3 region has the DNA TGCGCCAGCAGCTTTGGGAGTTGGGGCTACACCTTC.

The J gene is TRBJ1-3, the V gene TRBV27, with TRBD1 identical over 8 bases. Germline V CDR1 and CDR2: MNHEY, SMNVEV (reference sequence). Losses at the gene ends were 5 bases for V and 3 bases for J; bases not matched to a gene: 6. The CDR3 contains 15 residues. The CDR3 coding sequence is TGTGCCAGCAGTCTCGGACAGGGTGGTGGAAACACCATATATTTT. This translates into CASSLGQGGGNTIYF.

The CDR3 is CASSSGTGGTYEQYF. Here the CDR3 DNA reads TGTGCCAGCAGTTCCGGGACAGGGGGGACCTACGAGCAGTACTTC. The rearrangement joins TRBV6-1 to TRBJ2-7, with TRBD1 identical over 11 bases. CDR1 and CDR2 from the germline V gene are MNHNS and SASEGT. The CDR3 is made up of 15 amino acids. V dropped 5 bases and J dropped 2; count of bases not matched to a gene: 5.

This chain links TRBV6-5 with TRBJ2-2; 11 bases align to TRBD2. Trimming took 8 bases from V and 5 from J; bases not matched to a gene: 7. Germline V CDR1 and CDR2: MNHEY, SVGAGI. This CDR3 spans 15 amino acids. In nucleotides, the CDR3 is TGTGCCAGCCGAGGACTAGCGGGTCGGACCGGGGAGCTGTTTTTT. Protein: CASRGLAGRTGELFF.

Notes on this clone: Distinct nucleotide sequences in the sample also encode this CDR3. The chain recombines TRBV7-2 with TRBJ2-1; D gene ambiguous. With 0 bases removed from V and 1 base from J, the gap between germline ends came to 4 bases. Germline V gene data show CDR1 as SGHTA and CDR2 as FQGNSA. There are 14 residues in the CDR3. Here the CDR3 reads CASSLAGSYNEQFF. CDR3 coding DNA: TGTGCCAGCAGCTTAGCCGGGTCCTACAATGAGCAGTTCTTC.

The chain couples TRBV28 to TRBJ2-7; no reliable D call. Deletions cut 3 bases from V and 6 bases from J, with 9 bases between. The CDR3 consists of 12 residues. Germline CDR1 MDHEN, CDR2 SYDVKM. The CDR3 sequence: CASSFFGSEQYF. For the CDR3, the DNA is TGTGCCAGCAGTTTCTTTGGTAGCGAGCAGTACTTC.

Concerning this clone itself: An end of the junction differs from the germline gene, which may be a read error. This chain connects TRBV7-9 to TRBJ2-7; D may be TRBD1 (6 bases). The length of the CDR3 is 15 residues. Germline V gene lookup returns CDR1 SEHNR and CDR2 FQNEAQ (reference sequence). CDR3 DNA: TGTTCCAGCAGCCTCCCGGCACAGGGAGCCTACGAGCAGTACTTC. Protein product: CSSSLPAQGAYEQYF.

This chain uses TRBV11-3 with TRBJ1-3; TRBD1 aligns across 10 bases. Germline lookup yields CDR1 SGHNT and CDR2 YENEEA. V was pared by 5 bases and J by 3 bases, with 4 bases of the junction left unmatched. This CDR3 spans 15 amino acids. CDR3 coding DNA: TGTGCCAGCAGCATCGGGACAGGGGTTGGAAACACCATATATTTT. Translation: CASSIGTGVGNTIYF.

The chain carries TRBV6-6 and TRBJ1-1; D gene ambiguous. Germline CDR1 and CDR2: MNHNY and SVGAGI (reference sequence). CDR3 length: 12 residues. Trimming pared 10 bases from V and 1 base from J, leaving 10 bases between. The CDR3 DNA sequence: TGTGCCACCCACCGACAGAACACTGAAGCTTTCTTT. Translation gives CATHRQNTEAFF.

This chain's CDR3 is CASSYGARSGNTIYF. CDR3 DNA sequence: TGTGCCAGCAGTTACGGGGCTCGCTCTGGAAACACCATATATTTT. The chain is built from TRBV6-5 and TRBJ1-3; a weak D match, TRBD1 (5 bases). Germline assignment: CDR1 MNHEY and CDR2 SVGAGI. This CDR3 region has 15 residues. V was pared by 2 bases and J by 0 bases, with 8 bases between.

This clone showed up many times. The chain links TRBV5-1 to TRBJ2-7; 10 bases agree with TRBD2. The germline V gene encodes CDR1 SGHRS and CDR2 YFSETQ. The CDR3 sequence is 15 residues long. V shed 0 bases, J shed 4 bases, and the junction held 4 bases outside the gene matches. The CDR3 DNA follows: TGCGCCAGCAGCTTGGCGGCTAGCGGGAGTTACGAGCAGTACTTC. Amino acids: CASSLAASGSYEQYF.

This sequence joins TRBV19 and TRBJ1-1; 7 bases map to TRBD1. The germline gives CDR1 LNHDA, CDR2 SQIVND (reference sequence). The CDR3 has 17 amino acids. The ends lost 6 bases at V and 1 base at J; junction bases unmatched: 14. In DNA, the CDR3 is TGTGCCAGTAGCCCTTATACTTCGACAGGGAAGAACACTGAAGCTTTCTTT. Protein sequence: CASSPYTSTGKNTEAFF. Full variable domain (outside the CDR3, taken from reference TRBV19 and TRBJ1-1): DGGITQSPKYLFRKEGQNVTLSCEQNLNHDAMYWYRQDPGQGLRLIYYSQIVNDFQKGDIAEGYSVSREKKESFPLTVTSAQKNPTAFYLCASSPYTSTGKNTEAFFGQGTRLTVV.

This rearrangement joins TRBV6-6 to TRBJ2-1; 11 bases are a match to TRBD2. J was trimmed by 5 bases and V by 6 bases; bases with no gene match: 6. The CDR3 loop spans 15 amino acids. Germline lookup yields CDR1 MNHNY and CDR2 SVGAGI (reference sequence). CDR3 sequence reads: CASSRLAGSNNEQFF. CDR3 bases: TGTGCCAGCAGCCGACTAGCGGGATCAAACAATGAGCAGTTCTTC.

Details on this clone: One end of the junction is discordant with germline, which a read error may explain. The chain recombines TRBV7-9 with TRBJ2-1; 9 bases map to TRBD2. The CDR3 extends over 17 amino acids. Germline lookup yields CDR1 SEHNR and CDR2 FQNEAQ (reference sequence). Here the CDR3 reads CSSSTTSGVLSYNEQFF. The DNA for the CDR3 is TGTTCCAGCAGCACGACTAGCGGTGTTCTCTCCTACAATGAGCAGTTCTTC.

The chain combines TRBV9 with TRBJ2-2; D is unresolved. CDR3 length equals 13 residues. Germline loops: CDR1 SGDLS, CDR2 YYNGEE. Trimming removed 4 bases at V and 2 bases at J, with 6 bases between. The CDR3 is CASSPFNTGELFF. Written as DNA, the CDR3 is TGTGCCAGCAGCCCCTTTAACACCGGGGAGCTGTTTTTT.

The chain carries TRBV5-1 and TRBJ2-1, with TRBD2 matching 15 bases. Germline V gene sequence: CDR1 SGHRS, CDR2 YFSETQ. CDR3 size: 16 residues. The V segment lost 0 bases and the J segment 10 bases; nucleotides outside the gene matches: 5. The CDR3 loop is CASSLVWTSGGEEQFF. In DNA form, the CDR3 reads TGCGCCAGCAGCTTGGTGTGGACTAGCGGGGGGGAGGAGCAGTTCTTC.

The J gene is TRBJ1-1, the V gene TRBV6-1; D not certain. The CDR3 is 13 residues long. CDR1 and CDR2 (germline): MNHNS, SASEGT. V lost 4 bases and J lost 5, with 11 bases in between. The CDR3, as DNA: TGTGCCAGCAGTGCGACGGGTTGGACTGAAGCTTTCTTT. Encoded protein: CASSATGWTEAFF.

The chain recombines TRBV15 with TRBJ1-1; 7 nucleotides line up with TRBD1. The length of the CDR3 is 12 residues. Trimming took 5 bases from V and 11 from J; bases not matched to a gene: 8. Germline V gene data show CDR1 as LNHNV and CDR2 as YYDKDF (reference sequence). The CDR3 loop reads CATSSPRGPAFF. The DNA for the CDR3 is TGTGCCACCAGCTCCCCTAGGGGGCCGGCTTTCTTT.